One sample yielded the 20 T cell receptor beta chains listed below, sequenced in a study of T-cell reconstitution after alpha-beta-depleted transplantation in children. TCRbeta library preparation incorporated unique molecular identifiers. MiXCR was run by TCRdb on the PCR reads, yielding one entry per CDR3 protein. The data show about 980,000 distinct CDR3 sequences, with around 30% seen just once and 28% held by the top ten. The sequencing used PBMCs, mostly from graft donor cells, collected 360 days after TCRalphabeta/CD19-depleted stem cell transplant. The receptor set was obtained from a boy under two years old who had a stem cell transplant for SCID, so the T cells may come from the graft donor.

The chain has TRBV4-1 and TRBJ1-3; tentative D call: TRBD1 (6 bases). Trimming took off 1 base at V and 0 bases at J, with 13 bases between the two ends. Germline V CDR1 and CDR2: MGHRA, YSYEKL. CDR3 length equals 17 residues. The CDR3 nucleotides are TGCGCCAGCAGCCAAGCGGGGGGCAGGGACTCTGGAAACACCATATATTTT. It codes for CASSQAGGRDSGNTIYF.

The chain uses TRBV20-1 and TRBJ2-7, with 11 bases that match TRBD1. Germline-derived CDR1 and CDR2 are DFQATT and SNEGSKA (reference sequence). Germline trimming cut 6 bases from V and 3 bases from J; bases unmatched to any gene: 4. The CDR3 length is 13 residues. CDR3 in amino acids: CSAIGTGGYEQYF. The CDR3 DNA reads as TGCAGTGCGATTGGGACAGGGGGCTACGAGCAGTACTTC.

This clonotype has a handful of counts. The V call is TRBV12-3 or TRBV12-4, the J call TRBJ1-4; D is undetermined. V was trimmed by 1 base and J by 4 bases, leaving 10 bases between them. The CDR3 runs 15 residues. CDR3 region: CASSLGAGYNEKLFF. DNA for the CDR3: TGTGCCAGCAGTTTAGGGGCTGGCTATAATGAAAAACTGTTTTTT.

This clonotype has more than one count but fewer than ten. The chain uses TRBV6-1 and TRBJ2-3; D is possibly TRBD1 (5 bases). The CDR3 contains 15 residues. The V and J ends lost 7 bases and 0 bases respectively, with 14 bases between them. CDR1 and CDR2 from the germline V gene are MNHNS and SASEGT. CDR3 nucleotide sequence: TGTGCCAGCACCCCAGGGTCGACCAGCACAGATACGCAGTATTTT. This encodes CASTPGSTSTDTQYF.

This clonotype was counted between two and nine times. CDR3 nucleotides: TGCAGTGCTAGCTTAGTCCCCTTCTCCTACGAGCAGTACTTC. It translates to CSASLVPFSYEQYF. V is TRBV20-1 and J is TRBJ2-7; D gene unclear. Germline V gene lookup returns CDR1 DFQATT and CDR2 SNEGSKA (reference sequence). With 3 bases removed from V and 0 bases from J, the gap between germline ends came to 12 bases. The CDR3 is made up of 14 amino acids.

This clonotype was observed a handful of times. Here the CDR3 reads CASSQSVSVLSEQYF. In nucleotides, the CDR3 is TGTGCCAGCAGCCAATCGGTAAGCGTTTTGAGCGAGCAGTACTTC. The V and J genes are TRBV3-1 and TRBJ2-7; D is ambiguous. V was clipped by 2 bases and J by 6 bases, with 17 bases between them. CDR3 length equals 15 residues. Per germline, CDR1 LGHDT and CDR2 YNNKEL (reference sequence).

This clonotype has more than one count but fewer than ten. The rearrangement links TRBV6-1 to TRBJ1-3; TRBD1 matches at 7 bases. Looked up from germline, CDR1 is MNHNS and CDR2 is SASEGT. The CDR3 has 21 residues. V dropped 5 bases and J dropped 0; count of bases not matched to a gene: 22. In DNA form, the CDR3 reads TGTGCCAGCAGTTATTCCGCTGGGGGGACGACAGGGTCTCGCTCTGGAAACACCATATATTTT. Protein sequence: CASSYSAGGTTGSRSGNTIYF.

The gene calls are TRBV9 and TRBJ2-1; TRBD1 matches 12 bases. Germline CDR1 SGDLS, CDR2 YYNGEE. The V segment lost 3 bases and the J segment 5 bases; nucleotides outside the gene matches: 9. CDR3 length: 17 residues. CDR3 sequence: CASSARWGQGADNEQFF. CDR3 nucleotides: TGTGCCAGCAGCGCCAGGTGGGGACAGGGGGCAGACAATGAGCAGTTCTTC.

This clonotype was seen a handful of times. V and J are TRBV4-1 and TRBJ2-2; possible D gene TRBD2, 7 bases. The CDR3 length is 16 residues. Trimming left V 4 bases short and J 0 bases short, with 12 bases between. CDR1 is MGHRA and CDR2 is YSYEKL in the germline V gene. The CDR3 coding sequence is TGCGCCAGCAGCCTCCGGGGGGCCGCGAACACCGGGGAGCTGTTTTTT. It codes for CASSLRGAANTGELFF.

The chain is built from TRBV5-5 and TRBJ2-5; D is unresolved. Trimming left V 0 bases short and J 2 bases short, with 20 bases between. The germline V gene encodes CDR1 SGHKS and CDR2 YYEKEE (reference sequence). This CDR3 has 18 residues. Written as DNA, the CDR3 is TGTGCCAGCAGCTTGGAGGTCCCGGCTAGACCTAATCAAGAGACCCAGTACTTC. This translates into CASSLEVPARPNQETQYF.

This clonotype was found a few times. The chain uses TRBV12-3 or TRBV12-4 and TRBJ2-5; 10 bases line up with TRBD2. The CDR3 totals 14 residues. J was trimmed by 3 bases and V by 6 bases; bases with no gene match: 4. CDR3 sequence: CASSLGLAKETQYF. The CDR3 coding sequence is TGTGCCAGCAGCCTGGGACTAGCGAAAGAGACCCAGTACTTC.

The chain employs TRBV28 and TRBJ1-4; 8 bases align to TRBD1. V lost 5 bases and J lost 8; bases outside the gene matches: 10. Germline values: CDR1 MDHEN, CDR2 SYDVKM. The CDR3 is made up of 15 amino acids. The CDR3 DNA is TGTGCCAGCAGTGGTTTCAGGGGGCGCGACGAAAAACTGTTTTTT. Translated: CASSGFRGRDEKLFF.

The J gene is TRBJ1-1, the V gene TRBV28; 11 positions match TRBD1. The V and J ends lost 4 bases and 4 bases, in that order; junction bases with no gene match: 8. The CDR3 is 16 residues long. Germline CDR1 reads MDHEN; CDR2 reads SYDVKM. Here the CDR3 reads CASSSRPGTGGTEAFF. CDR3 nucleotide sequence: TGTGCCAGCAGTTCTCGTCCCGGGACAGGGGGCACTGAAGCTTTCTTT.

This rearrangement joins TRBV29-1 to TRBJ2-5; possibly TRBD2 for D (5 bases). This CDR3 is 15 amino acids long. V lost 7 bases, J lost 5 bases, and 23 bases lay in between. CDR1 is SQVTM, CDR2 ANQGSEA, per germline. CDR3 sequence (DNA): TGCAGCGGGGAGACCGGCGGGCTGGGCCGGGAGACCCAGTACTTC. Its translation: CSGETGGLGRETQYF.

CDR3: CASSARDSNYGYTF. For the CDR3, the DNA is TGTGCCAGCAGCGCCCGGGACAGTAACTATGGCTACACCTTC. The rearrangement uses TRBV9 and TRBJ1-2, with 7 bases aligning to TRBD1. The germline CDR1 and CDR2 sequences are SGDLS and YYNGEE. The length of the CDR3 is 14 residues. J lost 1 base, V lost 3 bases, and 3 bases had no gene match.

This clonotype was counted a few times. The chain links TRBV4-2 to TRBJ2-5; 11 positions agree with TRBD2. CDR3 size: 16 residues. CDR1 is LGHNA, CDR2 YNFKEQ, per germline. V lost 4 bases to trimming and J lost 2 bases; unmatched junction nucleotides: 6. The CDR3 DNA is TGTGCCAGCAGCCCGGAACTAGCGGGGGAACAAGAGACCCAGTACTTC. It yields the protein CASSPELAGEQETQYF.

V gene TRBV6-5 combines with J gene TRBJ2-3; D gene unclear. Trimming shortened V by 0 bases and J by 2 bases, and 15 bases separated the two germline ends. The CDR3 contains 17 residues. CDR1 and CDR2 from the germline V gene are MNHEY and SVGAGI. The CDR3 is CASSYSPRPHPTDTQYF. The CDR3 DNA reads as TGTGCCAGCAGTTACTCGCCTCGACCCCATCCCACAGATACGCAGTATTTT.

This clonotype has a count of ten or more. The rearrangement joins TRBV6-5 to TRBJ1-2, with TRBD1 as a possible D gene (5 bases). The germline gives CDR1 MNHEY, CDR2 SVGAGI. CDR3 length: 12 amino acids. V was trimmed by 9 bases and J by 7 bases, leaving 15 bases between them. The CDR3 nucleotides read TGTGCCAGTACCACCAACAGGCGTGGCTACACCTTC. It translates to CASTTNRRGYTF.

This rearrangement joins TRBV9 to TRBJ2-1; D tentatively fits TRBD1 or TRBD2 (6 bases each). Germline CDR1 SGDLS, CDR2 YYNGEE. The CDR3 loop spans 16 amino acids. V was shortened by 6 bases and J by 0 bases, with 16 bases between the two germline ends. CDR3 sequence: CASTPHGGLSYNEQFF. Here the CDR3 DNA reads TGTGCCAGCACCCCACATGGGGGGCTCTCCTACAATGAGCAGTTCTTC. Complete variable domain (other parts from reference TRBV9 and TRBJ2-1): DSGVTQTPKHLITATGQRVTLRCSPRSGDLSVYWYQQSLDQGLQFLIQYYNGEERAKGNILERFSAQQFPDLHSELNLSSLELGDSALYFCASTPHGGLSYNEQFFGPGTRLTVL.

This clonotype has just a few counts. The CDR3 sequence is CASSFAGEEGYTF. In nucleotides, the CDR3 is TGTGCCAGCAGTTTTGCAGGGGAGGAGGGCTACACCTTC. The J gene is TRBJ1-2, the V gene TRBV12-3 or TRBV12-4, with a weak D call TRBD1 (6 bases). This CDR3 contains 13 residues. Trimming removed 3 bases from V and 8 bases from J, with 13 bases in between.